These 31 T cell receptor beta chains share one sample of origin, sequenced in a study of T cell responses to AZD1222 COVID-19 vaccine. Repertoires were generated with immunoSEQ multiplex PCR, while TCRdb's copy carries only in-frame clones and drops some. The sample contains some 150,000 clones, over 90% of which appear only once. Material: peripheral blood, obtained on day 0 of AZD1222 vaccination. The receptors come from an adult in good health.

This clone was seen more than once but under ten times. CDR3: CASSRERGKVGGYTF. The CDR3 nucleotides are TGTGCCAGCAGCCGAGAGAGGGGAAAAGTGGGAGGCTACACCTTC. The chain carries TRBV3-1 (or the pseudogene TRBV3-2) and TRBJ1-2, with D possibly being TRBD1 (5 bases). Between the trimmed V and J ends, which lost 4 bases and 8 bases, there was a span of 20 bases. The CDR3 contains 15 residues. Germline V gene sequence: CDR1 LGHDT, CDR2 YNNKEL (reference sequence).

The rearrangement links TRBV15 to TRBJ1-5, with D possibly TRBD1 on 6 matching bases. Trimming removed 1 base at V and 5 bases at J, with 12 bases between. This CDR3 has 15 residues. Germline lookup yields CDR1 LNHNV and CDR2 YYDKDF (reference sequence). The CDR3 reads CATSRVGGSHQPQHF. The CDR3 DNA sequence: TGTGCCACCAGCAGAGTCGGGGGCAGTCATCAGCCCCAGCATTTT.

The rearrangement joins TRBV11-2 to TRBJ1-1, with a tentative D call TRBD1 (5 bases). CDR1 is SGHAT, CDR2 FQNNGV, per germline. This CDR3 region has 14 residues. Trimming shortened V by 3 bases and J by 0 bases, and 8 bases separated the two germline ends. The CDR3 loop reads CASSFARVNTEAFF. CDR3 coding DNA: TGTGCCAGCAGCTTCGCCAGGGTGAACACTGAAGCTTTCTTT. The whole variable domain, remainder taken from reference TRBV11-2 and TRBJ1-1, is EAGVAQSPRYKIIEKRQSVAFWCNPISGHATLYWYQQILGQGPKLLIQFQNNGVVDDSQLPKDRFSAERLKGVDSTLKIQPAKLEDSAVYLCASSFARVNTEAFFGQGTRLTVV.

On this clone itself: The same CDR3 is also encoded by other DNA sequences in this sample. The chain combines TRBV15 with TRBJ1-2; TRBD1 agrees at 9 bases. Looked up from germline, CDR1 is LNHNV and CDR2 is YYDKDF (reference sequence). This CDR3 contains 13 residues. The ends lost 3 bases at V and 4 bases at J; junction bases unmatched: 0. The CDR3 DNA is TGTGCCACCAGCAGGGACAGGGGCTATGGCTACACCTTC. It encodes CATSRDRGYGYTF.

This clone is a singleton in its sample. The J gene is TRBJ1-5, the V gene TRBV5-1; D perhaps matches TRBD1 (5 bases). This CDR3 is 15 amino acids long. V dropped 1 base and J dropped 3 bases, with 11 bases sitting between them. Looked up from germline, CDR1 is SGHRS and CDR2 is YFSETQ. The CDR3, as DNA: TGCGCCAGCAGCTTGTCGGGGGTCCCCAATCAGCCCCAGCATTTT. Its translation: CASSLSGVPNQPQHF.

The rearrangement joins TRBV7-8 to TRBJ1-1, with unresolved D. The V gene lost 0 bases and the J gene lost 11 bases, with 19 bases spanning the gap. Germline values: CDR1 SGHVS, CDR2 FQNEAQ. The CDR3 is made up of 15 amino acids. CDR3 sequence reads: CASSLAAQSGVKAFF. The CDR3 bases are TGTGCCAGCAGCTTAGCTGCGCAATCCGGGGTTAAGGCTTTCTTT.

The genes are TRBV29-1 and TRBJ1-3; D remains unclear. The ends were cut back, 4 bases at V and 2 bases at J, with 15 bases in the middle. Per the germline V gene, CDR1 is SQVTM and CDR2 is ANQGSEA. The CDR3 contains 15 residues. DNA for the CDR3: TGCAGCGTTGGGTATAAGGGAAGAGCTGGAAACACCATATATTTT. Its protein product is CSVGYKGRAGNTIYF.

The genes are TRBV9 and TRBJ2-7, with D unclear. The CDR3 totals 14 residues. V was cut by 6 bases and J by 0 bases, with 13 bases left in between. Germline V gene sequence: CDR1 SGDLS, CDR2 YYNGEE. CDR3 DNA: TGTGCCAGCACCCCACTGGGCTTCTCCTACGAGCAGTACTTC. Its translation: CASTPLGFSYEQYF.

V usage is TRBV27 and J usage is TRBJ1-5, with D perhaps matching TRBD1 (5 bases). CDR1 MNHEY and CDR2 SMNVEV come from the germline V gene (reference sequence). The CDR3 loop spans 15 amino acids. V lost 0 bases and J 6 bases, leaving 12 bases between the germline ends. CDR3 region: CASSLSGARGQPQHF. CDR3 sequence (DNA): TGTGCCAGCAGTTTATCCGGGGCCCGGGGTCAGCCCCAGCATTTT.

V and J are TRBV2 and TRBJ2-7; D not resolved. V was trimmed by 8 bases and J by 2 bases, leaving 16 bases between them. Germline assignment: CDR1 SNHLY and CDR2 FYNNEI. The CDR3 runs to 14 residues. The CDR3 bases are TGTGCCAGCCTCCTCGTGCAGCCAGCCTACGAGCAGTACTTC. It translates to CASLLVQPAYEQYF.

The V gene is TRBV11-2, the J gene TRBJ2-1, with 11 bases identical to TRBD2. V shed 3 bases and J 0 bases; nucleotides not matched to a gene: 7. The CDR3 covers 18 residues. The V gene's germline CDR1 is SGHAT and CDR2 FQNNGV. CDR3 coding DNA: TGTGCCAGCAGCTTCGGTTCTAGCGGGAGGAGCTCCTACAATGAGCAGTTCTTC. Its translation: CASSFGSSGRSSYNEQFF.

For the CDR3, the DNA is TGTGCCAGCAGGCGACAGCCTTCTCAAAATGAAAAACTGTTTTTT. This codes for CASRRQPSQNEKLFF. The chain joins TRBV6-5 to TRBJ1-4; D might be TRBD1 (5 bases). Germline V lookup: CDR1 MNHEY, CDR2 SVGAGI. This CDR3 is built from 15 residues. Trimming took off 6 bases at V and 5 bases at J, with 16 bases between the two ends.

The chain is built from TRBV7-9 and TRBJ1-2, with TRBD1 as a possible D gene (5 bases). The CDR3 runs 15 residues. CDR1 is SEHNR, CDR2 FQNEAQ, per germline (reference sequence). Trimming shortened V by 5 bases and J by 8 bases, and 21 bases separated the two germline ends. The CDR3 DNA reads as TGTGCCAGCAGCCCGTCTCCCGGGGCAGGCGGGGGCTACACCTTC. Translated, it gives CASSPSPGAGGGYTF.

The CDR3 sequence: CASPMYWTQASADTQYF. The CDR3 DNA sequence: TGTGCCAGCCCAATGTATTGGACCCAAGCGAGCGCAGATACGCAGTATTTT. V gene TRBV2 combines with J gene TRBJ2-3; D is undetermined. The germline gives CDR1 SNHLY, CDR2 FYNNEI. The CDR3 contains 17 residues. Deletions cut 8 bases from V and 4 bases from J, with 25 bases between.

This rearrangement joins TRBV7-9 to TRBJ2-2, with D possibly TRBD2 on 5 matching bases. The germline V gene encodes CDR1 SEHNR and CDR2 FQNEAQ (reference sequence). Between the trimmed V and J ends, which lost 2 bases and 1 base, there was a span of 14 bases. The CDR3 has 17 residues. CDR3 protein: CASSLWRSGENTGELFF. CDR3 coding DNA: TGTGCCAGCAGCTTATGGCGATCCGGGGAGAACACCGGGGAGCTGTTTTTT.

The V and J genes are TRBV7-9 and TRBJ1-2, with D perhaps matching TRBD1 (5 bases). The V gene lost 3 bases and the J gene lost 3 bases, with 11 bases spanning the gap. Germline assignment: CDR1 SEHNR and CDR2 FQNEAQ (reference sequence). This CDR3 spans 14 amino acids. The chain's CDR3 is CASSLAGKDYGYTF. CDR3 in DNA: TGTGCCAGCAGCTTGGCAGGGAAGGACTATGGCTACACCTTC.

The chain uses TRBV19 and TRBJ1-2, with 7 bases identical to TRBD1. V was clipped by 6 bases and J by 5 bases; unmatched bases: 12. The CDR3 is made up of 15 amino acids. CDR1 and CDR2 from the germline V gene are LNHDA and SQIVND (reference sequence). CDR3 DNA: TGTGCCAGTAGAACTAAGCCGGGACAGCTTTATGGCTACACCTTC. It encodes CASRTKPGQLYGYTF.

The chain couples TRBV2 to TRBJ1-1; D call uncertain. With 4 bases removed from V and 1 base from J, the gap between germline ends came to 4 bases. This CDR3 has 12 amino acids. Germline V lookup: CDR1 SNHLY, CDR2 FYNNEI. The chain's CDR3 is CASSVENTEAFF. The CDR3 DNA sequence: TGTGCCAGCAGTGTCGAGAACACTGAAGCTTTCTTT. Supplemented by reference TRBV2 and TRBJ1-1, the full variable domain reads EPEVTQTPSHQVTQMGQEVILRCVPISNHLYFYWYRQILGQKVEFLVSFYNNEISEKSEIFDDQFSVERPDGSNFTLKIRSTKLEDSAMYFCASSVENTEAFFGQGTRLTVV.

The chain is built from TRBV7-6 and TRBJ2-7; 12 nucleotides match TRBD2. The CDR3 is 16 residues long. The trim removed 0 bases at V and 3 bases at J, leaving 3 bases unmatched. Germline values: CDR1 SGHVS, CDR2 FNYEAQ. CDR3 DNA: TGTGCCAGCAGCTTAGCGACTAGCGGGAGTTACTACGAGCAGTACTTC. This translates into CASSLATSGSYYEQYF.

The chain uses TRBV27 and TRBJ1-1; D unclear. Germline assignment: CDR1 MNHEY and CDR2 SMNVEV (reference sequence). The V gene lost 0 bases and the J gene lost 6 bases, with 11 bases spanning the gap. This CDR3 has 14 amino acids. The CDR3: CASSLSATPPEAFF. The CDR3 DNA reads as TGTGCCAGCAGTTTATCGGCGACCCCCCCTGAAGCTTTCTTT.

On this clone itself: At one end, the junction sequence differs from germline, possibly due to a read error. The same CDR3 is also encoded by other DNA sequences in this sample. The chain links TRBV6-5 to TRBJ1-3, with D possibly TRBD1 on 5 matching bases. The germline gives CDR1 MNHEY, CDR2 SVGAGI. The CDR3 totals 15 residues. The CDR3 protein is CASSYSGGSGNTIYF. For the CDR3, the DNA is TGTGCCAGCAGCTACTCGGGGGGATCTGGAAACACCATATATTTT.

The chain links TRBV28 to TRBJ2-2; 7 positions agree with TRBD2. After removal of 6 bases from V and 1 base from J, the junction contained 5 bases not matched to a gene. The CDR3 sequence is 15 residues long. In germline, CDR1 is MDHEN, CDR2 SYDVKM. This CDR3 reads CASRGGRGNTGELFF. CDR3 nucleotide sequence: TGTGCCAGCAGGGGAGGGAGAGGGAACACCGGGGAGCTGTTTTTT. The full variable domain, completed using reference TRBV28 and TRBJ2-2, is DVKVTQSSRYLVKRTGEKVFLECVQDMDHENMFWYRQDPGLGLRLIYFSYDVKMKEKGDIPEGYSVSREKKERFSLILESASTNQTSMYLCASRGGRGNTGELFFGEGSRLTVL.

The genes are TRBV7-8 and TRBJ1-5; tentatively, D is TRBD1 (5 bases). The germline V and J ends were trimmed by 3 bases and 0 bases, with 9 bases remaining between them. The CDR3 extends over 15 amino acids. The germline V gene has CDR1 SGHVS and CDR2 FQNEAQ. Written as DNA, the CDR3 is TGTGCCAGCAGCTTGGGGCCCAATAGCAATCAGCCCCAGCATTTT. Residues: CASSLGPNSNQPQHF.

The V and J genes are TRBV5-1 and TRBJ1-4; maybe TRBD1 (5 bases). There are 16 residues in the CDR3. The germline CDR1 and CDR2 sequences are SGHRS and YFSETQ. Trimming shortened V by 0 bases and J by 7 bases, and 16 bases separated the two germline ends. In nucleotides, the CDR3 is TGCGCCAGCAGCTTGGCCGGGCAGGGTCGGCCTGAAAAACTGTTTTTT. Its translation: CASSLAGQGRPEKLFF.

For this clone: Relative to the germline gene, one junction end is altered; a read error may explain this. This chain joins TRBV23-1 and TRBJ2-7, with no clear D. TRBV23-1 is designated an ORF whose function remains uncertain. This CDR3 is built from 8 residues. The CDR3 DNA follows: TGTACCGCCTACGAGCAGTACTTC. This gives the protein CTAYEQYF.

V is TRBV5-1 and J is TRBJ2-1, with 7 nucleotides matching TRBD2. CDR3 length equals 14 residues. V was pared by 2 bases and J by 3 bases, with 2 bases of the junction left unmatched. CDR1 SGHRS and CDR2 YFSETQ come from the germline V gene. The DNA of the CDR3 is TGCGCCAGCAGCTTTCGGGGGGACTACAATGAGCAGTTCTTC. It encodes CASSFRGDYNEQFF. The whole variable domain, remainder taken from reference TRBV5-1 and TRBJ2-1, is KAGVTQTPRYLIKTRGQQVTLSCSPISGHRSVSWYQQTPGQGLQFLFEYFSETQRNKGNFPGRFSGRQFSNSRSEMNVSTLELGDSALYLCASSFRGDYNEQFFGPGTRLTVL.

This chain uses TRBV3-1 (or the pseudogene TRBV3-2) with TRBJ1-5; D is undetermined. Trimming stripped 4 bases from V and 5 bases from J, with 12 bases between. CDR1 and CDR2 (germline): LGHDT, YNNKEL (reference sequence). This CDR3 is 14 amino acids long. The CDR3: CASSPRREDQPQHF. The CDR3 nucleotides are TGTGCCAGCAGCCCCAGAAGGGAAGATCAGCCCCAGCATTTT.

The chain links TRBV6-5 to TRBJ1-3; TRBD1 matches at 7 bases. Germline V lookup: CDR1 MNHEY, CDR2 SVGAGI. This CDR3 has 15 residues. V lost 5 bases, J lost 0 bases, and 4 bases stayed unmatched. CDR3 DNA sequence: TGTGCCAGCAGTCGTGGACAGGTCTCTGGAAACACCATATATTTT. It yields the protein CASSRGQVSGNTIYF.

The J gene is TRBJ1-4, the V gene TRBV6-5, with 7 bases fitting TRBD1. The CDR3 sequence is 13 residues long. The ends lost 5 bases at V and 11 bases at J; junction bases unmatched: 8. The germline V gene has CDR1 MNHEY and CDR2 SVGAGI. The CDR3 DNA is TGTGCCAGCAGTCCCCGGACAGGCCGGAAACTGTTTTTT. Amino acid sequence: CASSPRTGRKLFF.

A note on this clone: A read error may produce the germline difference seen at one junction end. V and J are TRBV11-2 and TRBJ1-2; 9 bases align to TRBD1. This CDR3 is built from 12 residues. Germline V gene data show CDR1 as SGHAT and CDR2 as FQNNGV. The CDR3 protein is CASSLGQGPVAF. The CDR3 DNA follows: TGTGCCAGCAGTTTAGGACAGGGGCCGGTCGCCTTC. The full variable domain, rest sourced from reference TRBV11-2 and TRBJ1-2, is EAGVAQSPRYKIIEKRQSVAFWCNPISGHATLYWYQQILGQGPKLLIQFQNNGVVDDSQLPKDRFSAERLKGVDSTLKIQPAKLEDSAVYLCASSLGQGPVAFGSGTRLTVV.

The gene calls are TRBV2 and TRBJ2-7, with 7 positions matching TRBD1. The V segment lost 6 bases and the J segment 0 bases; nucleotides outside the gene matches: 2. The CDR3 spans 13 residues. From germline, CDR1 is SNHLY and CDR2 FYNNEI. CDR3 nucleotides: TGTGCCAGCAGGAGGGACAGCTCCTACGAGCAGTACTTC. It is translated as CASRRDSSYEQYF.